Below, 19 T cell receptor beta chains from the same sample are listed, as sequenced in a study of blood T cell repertoires in COVID-19 (dated by TCRdb to 2019 to 2021). The protocol used for the library was the immunoSEQ multiplex PCR assay. Drawn from immuneACCESS, this table holds only the in-frame rearrangements with V and J called that TCRdb kept. Clones are partly lost; checked studies trace under half to an unresolved V gene and leave the rest unexplained. The sample records 200,000 to 250,000 clones, under 90% of which are singletons. 4.5% to 5.5% of the sample goes to the ten largest clones. The sample comprised peripheral blood. These receptors originate from a woman in her fifties or sixties who had recovered from COVID-19.

CDR3 coding DNA: TGCAGTGCTAGTGATCGGCAGGGGTATCAGCCCCAGCATTTT. Residues: CSASDRQGYQPQHF. The chain recombines TRBV20-1 with TRBJ1-5; weak D call: TRBD1 (6 bases). The length of the CDR3 is 14 residues. Looked up from germline, CDR1 is DFQATT and CDR2 is SNEGSKA (reference sequence). The germline V and J ends were trimmed by 3 bases and 5 bases, with 14 bases remaining between them.

The chain employs TRBV4-1 and TRBJ1-1, with D unresolved. The CDR3 has 13 amino acids. Germline CDR1 is MGHRA and CDR2 is YSYEKL. V lost 0 bases, J lost 4 bases, and 6 bases lay in between. CDR3 in DNA: TGCGCCAGCAGCCAAGATAGTTCCACTGAAGCTTTCTTT. Its translation is CASSQDSSTEAFF.

CDR3 coding DNA: TGTGCCAGCACCCGGGACAGGGGCTCCCTCTCCTACGAGCAGTACTTC. Its protein product is CASTRDRGSLSYEQYF. The chain uses TRBV2 and TRBJ2-7; TRBD1 matches at 10 bases. Germline assignment: CDR1 SNHLY and CDR2 FYNNEI. V shed 7 bases, J shed 0 bases, and the junction held 9 bases outside the gene matches. This CDR3 is 16 amino acids long.

The gene calls are TRBV20-1 and TRBJ1-5, with D unresolved. From germline, CDR1 is DFQATT and CDR2 SNEGSKA (reference sequence). The V end was cut by 3 bases, the J end by 7 bases, with 13 bases between. CDR3 size: 13 residues. The CDR3 DNA reads as TGCAGTGCTAGTACGACTGGTGGGCAGCCCCAGCATTTT. Translation gives CSASTTGGQPQHF.

The V and J genes are TRBV16 and TRBJ1-5; the match to TRBD1 covers 9 bases. The CDR3 sequence is 15 residues long. Germline CDR1 KGHSY, CDR2 FQNENV. Unmatched junction bases numbered 7, after V lost 4 bases and J lost 6 bases. The chain's CDR3 is CASSRRGQGSQPQHF. CDR3 DNA: TGTGCCAGCAGCCGAAGGGGACAGGGAAGTCAGCCCCAGCATTTT.

The chain couples TRBV10-3 to TRBJ1-3; D is uncertain. The CDR3 spans 15 residues. The germline CDR1 and CDR2 sequences are ENHRY and SYGVKD. V was cut by 2 bases and J by 0 bases, with 8 bases left in between. The CDR3 sequence: CAISETQISGNTIYF. The CDR3 DNA sequence: TGTGCCATCAGTGAGACACAGATCTCTGGAAACACCATATATTTT.

The rearrangement joins TRBV30 to TRBJ2-7; maybe TRBD2 (6 bases). Germline CDR1 is GTSNPN and CDR2 is SVGIG (reference sequence). This CDR3 has 12 amino acids. The germline V and J ends were trimmed by 1 base and 7 bases, with 11 bases remaining between them. In DNA form, the CDR3 reads TGTGCCTGGAGTGCCCAGGGAGGAGAGCAGTACTTC. This encodes CAWSAQGGEQYF.

The CDR3 is CASSQEKGYLAGAAGEQFF. The CDR3 DNA follows: TGTGCCAGCAGCCAAGAGAAGGGCTATCTAGCGGGGGCCGCGGGTGAGCAGTTCTTC. The V call is TRBV4-2, the J call TRBJ2-1; TRBD2 matches 10 bases. The CDR3 spans 19 residues. From germline, CDR1 is LGHNA and CDR2 YNFKEQ. V lost 0 bases and J lost 9; bases outside the gene matches: 17.

The gene calls are TRBV30 and TRBJ1-6; D not resolved. Germline V gives CDR1 GTSNPN, CDR2 SVGIG (reference sequence). The CDR3 runs to 14 residues. Trimming removed 1 base from V and 7 bases from J, with 11 bases in between. CDR3 protein: CAWSATERNSPLHF. The DNA for the CDR3 is TGTGCCTGGAGTGCAACTGAGAGGAATTCACCCCTCCACTTT.

This chain links TRBV11-2 with TRBJ2-1; possibly TRBD2 for D (5 bases). The CDR3 contains 14 residues. CDR1 and CDR2 (germline): SGHAT, FQNNGV. Deletions cut 5 bases from V and 8 bases from J, with 16 bases between. The CDR3 here is CASSPGLPPHEQFF. CDR3 sequence (DNA): TGTGCCAGCAGCCCGGGGTTGCCCCCTCATGAGCAGTTCTTC.

The chain combines TRBV5-1 with TRBJ2-1; unclear D gene. Germline assignment: CDR1 SGHRS and CDR2 YFSETQ. With 0 bases removed from V and 10 bases from J, the gap between germline ends came to 5 bases. The CDR3 contains 11 residues. The CDR3 DNA follows: TGCGCCAGCAGCTTGGAACAGGAGCAGTTCTTC. Encoded protein: CASSLEQEQFF.

The V call is TRBV4-1, the J call TRBJ1-5; D gene unclear. The length of the CDR3 is 16 residues. Deletions cut 3 bases from V and 8 bases from J, with 20 bases between. Germline values: CDR1 MGHRA, CDR2 YSYEKL. CDR3 sequence: CASSHNTPRNVKPQHF. The CDR3 coding sequence is TGCGCCAGCAGCCACAACACCCCTAGAAACGTCAAGCCCCAGCATTTT.

The chain recombines TRBV13 with TRBJ2-7, with 13 bases identical to TRBD2. Germline lookup yields CDR1 PRHDT and CDR2 FYEKMQ (reference sequence). The V segment lost 4 bases and the J segment 0 bases; nucleotides outside the gene matches: 6. The CDR3 is 17 amino acids. The CDR3 DNA follows: TGTGCCAGCAGCTACCTCCGACTAGCGGGGGGCTCCTACGAGCAGTACTTC. The encoded protein is CASSYLRLAGGSYEQYF.

The gene calls are TRBV19 and TRBJ1-2; possibly TRBD1 for D (6 bases). From germline, CDR1 is LNHDA and CDR2 SQIVND (reference sequence). There are 12 residues in the CDR3. Trimming removed 9 bases from V and 5 bases from J, with 13 bases in between. The CDR3 bases are TGTGCCAGCAGCTCAGGGGAATATGGCTACACCTTC. Protein: CASSSGEYGYTF. The full variable domain, its missing parts supplied by reference TRBV19 and TRBJ1-2, is DGGITQSPKYLFRKEGQNVTLSCEQNLNHDAMYWYRQDPGQGLRLIYYSQIVNDFQKGDIAEGYSVSREKKESFPLTVTSAQKNPTAFYLCASSSGEYGYTFGSGTRLTVV.

J is TRBJ1-2 and V is TRBV19; tentative D call: TRBD1 (5 bases). The length of the CDR3 is 12 residues. V lost 7 bases and J lost 3, with 9 bases in between. Germline values: CDR1 LNHDA, CDR2 SQIVND (reference sequence). Here the CDR3 reads CASTRDYYGYTF. CDR3 nucleotide sequence: TGTGCCAGTACCAGGGACTACTATGGCTACACCTTC.

This chain uses TRBV10-3 with TRBJ2-3, with a weak D call TRBD2 (7 bases). Per the germline V gene, CDR1 is ENHRY and CDR2 is SYGVKD. The CDR3 has 16 residues. The V end was cut by 0 bases, the J end by 2 bases, with 12 bases between. The DNA for the CDR3 is TGTGCCATCAGTGAGTCGGGGGGGGCTGACACAGATACGCAGTATTTT. Residues: CAISESGGADTDTQYF.

V is TRBV9 and J is TRBJ1-3; D ambiguous. Per germline, CDR1 SGDLS and CDR2 YYNGEE. The CDR3 consists of 16 residues. Trimming pared 0 bases from V and 0 bases from J, leaving 10 bases between. The CDR3 coding sequence is TGTGCCAGCAGCGTAGGACACCACAACTCTGGAAACACCATATATTTT. This gives the protein CASSVGHHNSGNTIYF.

The chain carries TRBV5-6 and TRBJ1-2; D gene unclear. Trimming removed 0 bases at V and 3 bases at J, with 6 bases between. Germline V lookup: CDR1 SGHDT, CDR2 YYEEEE. This CDR3 has 13 residues. The CDR3 DNA reads as TGTGCCAGCAGCTTGGGGAGTCACTATGGCTACACCTTC. Its protein is CASSLGSHYGYTF.

J is TRBJ2-3 and V is TRBV4-1; D call uncertain. Per the germline V gene, CDR1 is MGHRA and CDR2 is YSYEKL. The V and J ends lost 1 base and 1 base respectively, with 12 bases between them. The CDR3 contains 16 residues. CDR3 DNA sequence: TGCGCCAGCAGCCAAGCCCTTTTGGGCGGCACAGATACGCAGTATTTT. Translating gives CASSQALLGGTDTQYF.